One and the same sample provided the 32 T cell receptor beta chains below, sequenced in a study of blood T cell repertoires in COVID-19. Repertoires were generated with immunoSEQ multiplex PCR, while TCRdb's copy carries only in-frame clones and drops some. Of a few hundred thousand clones listed, less than 90% were seen once; the top ten hold about 4.5%. Sequencing input: PBMCs or T cells enriched from blood (not recorded which). The receptors originated from a woman aged 25 to 45 who had been exposed to COVID-19.

J is TRBJ1-1 and V is TRBV30, with 10 bases identical to TRBD1. V was pared by 4 bases and J by 11 bases, with 10 bases of the junction left unmatched. CDR1 is GTSNPN and CDR2 is SVGIG in the germline V gene (reference sequence). CDR3 length: 13 residues. The CDR3 loop reads CAWTTGGKVGAFF. The CDR3 coding sequence is TGTGCCTGGACGACAGGGGGCAAGGTAGGGGCTTTCTTT.

This chain links TRBV27 with TRBJ1-4; TRBD1 is a possible D gene (6 bases). This CDR3 comprises 15 residues. In germline, CDR1 is MNHEY, CDR2 SMNVEV (reference sequence). Trimming took off 3 bases at V and 8 bases at J, with 16 bases between the two ends. The CDR3 sequence is CASSLYGQPGEKLFF. The CDR3 nucleotides are TGTGCCAGCAGTTTGTATGGACAGCCGGGGGAAAAACTGTTTTTT.

CDR3 nucleotide sequence: TGTGCCAGCAGCCTAATTGGAAACACCATATATTTT. Its protein is CASSLIGNTIYF. The chain has TRBV14 and TRBJ1-3; no clear D. Germline V gene lookup returns CDR1 SGHDN and CDR2 FVKESK. The CDR3 runs to 12 residues. Deletions cut 4 bases from V and 3 bases from J, with 4 bases between.

The chain uses TRBV10-3 and TRBJ2-2; TRBD1 is a possible D gene (7 bases). The CDR3 is made up of 19 amino acids. The V gene lost 4 bases and the J gene lost 0 bases, with 21 bases spanning the gap. In germline, CDR1 is ENHRY, CDR2 SYGVKD. The CDR3 region is CAISGSTGRTLTNTGELFF. The CDR3 DNA reads as TGTGCCATCAGTGGGTCGACAGGGAGGACCCTTACGAACACCGGGGAGCTGTTTTTT.

This clone came up a few times. This rearrangement joins TRBV30 to TRBJ1-2, with D hard to call. V lost 2 bases and J 4 bases, leaving 17 bases between the germline ends. This CDR3 is built from 15 residues. The germline V gene has CDR1 GTSNPN and CDR2 SVGIG (reference sequence). The CDR3 bases are TGTGCCTGGAGTCCCGGAGGAGGGAGGCCCTATGGCTACACCTTC. This translates into CAWSPGGGRPYGYTF. Full variable domain (outside the CDR3, taken from reference TRBV30 and TRBJ1-2): SQTIHQWPATLVQPVGSPLSLECTVEGTSNPNLYWYRQAAGRGLQLLFYSVGIGQISSEVPQNLSASRPQDRQFILSSKKLLLSDSGFYLCAWSPGGGRPYGYTFGSGTRLTVV.

V is TRBV12-3 or TRBV12-4 and J is TRBJ1-1, with D possibly matching TRBD1 (6 bases). V gave up 1 base and J gave up 4 bases, with 7 bases separating them. The CDR3 loop spans 13 amino acids. The CDR3: CASSLGGGTEAFF. CDR3 nucleotides: TGTGCCAGCAGTTTAGGAGGGGGCACTGAAGCTTTCTTT.

The chain couples TRBV10-3 to TRBJ1-2; 10 bases are a match to TRBD1. Germline trimming cut 6 bases from V and 7 bases from J; bases unmatched to any gene: 14. Per the germline V gene, CDR1 is ENHRY and CDR2 is SYGVKD. The CDR3 is made up of 16 amino acids. CDR3 sequence: CAISSSGTGDLRGYTF. In nucleotides, the CDR3 is TGTGCCATCAGCTCATCCGGGACAGGGGATTTGCGTGGCTACACCTTC.

This clone was picked up one time. The chain is built from TRBV6-5 and TRBJ2-1; 8 bases align to TRBD1. After removal of 5 bases from V and 3 bases from J, the junction contained 6 bases not matched to a gene. From germline, CDR1 is MNHEY and CDR2 SVGAGI. The CDR3 length is 15 residues. The CDR3 here is CASSPRRGLYNEQFF. CDR3 sequence (DNA): TGTGCCAGCAGTCCTCGCAGGGGGCTCTACAATGAGCAGTTCTTC.

The table lists this clone with a count of one. This chain links TRBV7-9 with TRBJ1-1; D remains ambiguous. V was pared by 2 bases and J by 6 bases, with 4 bases between. This CDR3 is 11 amino acids long. Germline CDR1 and CDR2: SEHNR and FQNEAQ (reference sequence). The CDR3 here is CASSLLAEAFF. The CDR3 DNA reads as TGTGCCAGCAGCTTATTAGCTGAAGCTTTCTTT.

The chain has TRBV19 and TRBJ2-5; 7 bases match TRBD1. Germline V gene sequence: CDR1 LNHDA, CDR2 SQIVND (reference sequence). This CDR3 comprises 14 residues. V lost 1 base and J lost 2; bases outside the gene matches: 1. The CDR3 loop is CASSIGTGQETQYF. CDR3 DNA sequence: TGTGCCAGTAGTATAGGGACAGGACAAGAGACCCAGTACTTC.

The CDR3 DNA reads as TGTGCCAGCAGTTCAGGGTTAGGGATAGCCAAAAACATTCAGTACTTC. It codes for CASSSGLGIAKNIQYF. The chain links TRBV6-5 to TRBJ2-4, with a weak D call TRBD1 (5 bases). CDR3 length: 16 residues. Trimming removed 4 bases at V and 0 bases at J, with 13 bases between. From germline, CDR1 is MNHEY and CDR2 SVGAGI.

CDR3 bases: TGTGCCTGGAGTAGTTACAGAGCTAACTATGGCTACACCTTC. As protein: CAWSSYRANYGYTF. The V and J genes are TRBV30 and TRBJ1-2; D is unclear. Germline CDR1 is GTSNPN and CDR2 is SVGIG (reference sequence). This CDR3 comprises 14 residues. V dropped 2 bases and J dropped 0 bases, with 10 bases sitting between them.

The chain carries TRBV27 and TRBJ2-7; 10 bases align to TRBD1. The CDR3 covers 14 residues. Germline loops: CDR1 MNHEY, CDR2 SMNVEV (reference sequence). V lost 5 bases, J lost 5 bases, and 6 bases stayed unmatched. The CDR3 here is CASSRQGAEDEQYF. The CDR3 DNA is TGTGCCAGCAGTAGACAGGGGGCAGAAGACGAGCAGTACTTC.

This chain connects TRBV3-1 (or the pseudogene TRBV3-2) to TRBJ2-4, with D possibly being TRBD1 (6 bases). Trimming shortened V by 4 bases and J by 1 base, and 11 bases separated the two germline ends. The CDR3 is made up of 15 amino acids. Germline values: CDR1 LGHDT, CDR2 YNNKEL (reference sequence). CDR3 loop: CASSLLGQAKNIQYF. The DNA for the CDR3 is TGTGCCAGCAGCCTCCTAGGACAGGCCAAAAACATTCAGTACTTC.

The chain couples TRBV5-1 to TRBJ2-2; 7 positions agree with TRBD1. Germline lookup yields CDR1 SGHRS and CDR2 YFSETQ. The CDR3 has 15 residues. With 4 bases clipped from V and 2 bases from J, the junction kept 5 bases outside the gene matches. CDR3 protein: CASSVGQSNTGELFF. CDR3 coding DNA: TGCGCCAGCAGCGTGGGACAGAGTAACACCGGGGAGCTGTTTTTT. The variable domain in full, with the rest retrieved from reference TRBV5-1 and TRBJ2-2, is KAGVTQTPRYLIKTRGQQVTLSCSPISGHRSVSWYQQTPGQGLQFLFEYFSETQRNKGNFPGRFSGRQFSNSRSEMNVSTLELGDSALYLCASSVGQSNTGELFFGEGSRLTVL.

The J gene is TRBJ2-7, the V gene TRBV9, with 10 bases that match TRBD1. Losses at the gene ends were 3 bases for V and 4 bases for J; bases not matched to a gene: 4. The CDR3 is made up of 14 amino acids. CDR1 is SGDLS, CDR2 YYNGEE, per germline. The DNA of the CDR3 is TGTGCCAGCAGCGGACAGGGGGCTGGATACGAGCAGTACTTC. Its protein is CASSGQGAGYEQYF.

V and J are TRBV19 and TRBJ1-5; 7 nucleotides line up with TRBD1. Germline CDR1 reads LNHDA; CDR2 reads SQIVND (reference sequence). CDR3 length equals 15 residues. J was trimmed by 6 bases and V by 7 bases; bases with no gene match: 12. The chain's CDR3 is CASINGPAGGQPQHF. Written as DNA, the CDR3 is TGTGCCAGTATAAACGGCCCAGCAGGGGGTCAGCCCCAGCATTTT. The variable domain in full, completed from reference TRBV19 and TRBJ1-5, reads DGGITQSPKYLFRKEGQNVTLSCEQNLNHDAMYWYRQDPGQGLRLIYYSQIVNDFQKGDIAEGYSVSREKKESFPLTVTSAQKNPTAFYLCASINGPAGGQPQHFGDGTRLSIL.

This chain uses TRBV6-5 with TRBJ2-7, with a weak D call TRBD1 (6 bases). Trimming cost V 0 bases and J 4 bases, with 16 bases left between them. The germline V gene encodes CDR1 MNHEY and CDR2 SVGAGI. This CDR3 is 16 amino acids long. CDR3 nucleotide sequence: TGTGCCAGCAGTTACTCCGGACAGCTCATACATTACGAGCAGTACTTC. This codes for CASSYSGQLIHYEQYF.

The chain joins TRBV30 to TRBJ1-2, with TRBD1 identical over 8 bases. The length of the CDR3 is 17 residues. Unmatched junction bases numbered 12, after V lost 2 bases and J lost 1 base. CDR1 GTSNPN and CDR2 SVGIG come from the germline V gene (reference sequence). In DNA form, the CDR3 reads TGTGCCTGGAGTTCATGGACAGGGAGGGCAGATAACTATGGCTACACCTTC. Amino acids: CAWSSWTGRADNYGYTF. Full variable domain (rest looked up from reference TRBV30 and TRBJ1-2): SQTIHQWPATLVQPVGSPLSLECTVEGTSNPNLYWYRQAAGRGLQLLFYSVGIGQISSEVPQNLSASRPQDRQFILSSKKLLLSDSGFYLCAWSSWTGRADNYGYTFGSGTRLTVV.

The rearrangement joins TRBV7-3 to TRBJ1-2; 9 bases align to TRBD1. V lost 5 bases and J lost 8; bases outside the gene matches: 6. CDR1 is SGHTA, CDR2 FQGTGA, per germline. The CDR3 totals 13 residues. CDR3 protein: CASSQGQGGGYTF. The CDR3 coding sequence is TGTGCCAGCAGCCAGGGACAGGGTGGAGGCTACACCTTC.

The chain carries TRBV27 and TRBJ1-4, with 11 bases lining up with TRBD1. The germline V gene encodes CDR1 MNHEY and CDR2 SMNVEV (reference sequence). With 4 bases clipped from V and 8 bases from J, the junction kept 3 bases outside the gene matches. The CDR3 contains 14 residues. CDR3 loop: CASSSWTGGEKLFF. The DNA for the CDR3 is TGTGCCAGCAGTTCCTGGACAGGGGGCGAAAAACTGTTTTTT.

This chain joins TRBV11-2 and TRBJ2-7; D might be TRBD1 (6 bases). The CDR3 has 13 amino acids. CDR1 is SGHAT and CDR2 is FQNNGV in the germline V gene. V was cut by 7 bases and J by 3 bases, with 13 bases left in between. This CDR3 reads CASIPAGDYEQYF. CDR3 in DNA: TGTGCCAGCATCCCCGCAGGGGACTACGAGCAGTACTTC. The full variable domain, rest sourced from reference TRBV11-2 and TRBJ2-7, is EAGVAQSPRYKIIEKRQSVAFWCNPISGHATLYWYQQILGQGPKLLIQFQNNGVVDDSQLPKDRFSAERLKGVDSTLKIQPAKLEDSAVYLCASIPAGDYEQYFGPGTRLTVT.

This clone has a single count. The gene calls are TRBV10-3 and TRBJ1-2; tentatively, D is TRBD1 (6 bases). CDR3 length: 13 amino acids. V was pared by 6 bases and J by 4 bases, with 12 bases between. CDR1 is ENHRY, CDR2 SYGVKD, per germline. CDR3 sequence: CAISLGQSYGYTF. CDR3 sequence (DNA): TGTGCCATCAGCCTCGGACAGAGCTATGGCTACACCTTC.

The chain is built from TRBV10-3 and TRBJ1-1; 7 bases match TRBD1. Looked up from germline, CDR1 is ENHRY and CDR2 is SYGVKD. The CDR3 runs to 13 residues. The trim removed 8 bases at V and 0 bases at J, leaving 3 bases unmatched. CDR3 amino acids: CAIEDRLNTEAFF. The CDR3 bases are TGTGCCATCGAGGACAGGCTGAACACTGAAGCTTTCTTT.

This clone was picked up one time. V usage is TRBV6-5 and J usage is TRBJ1-2; the D gene is possibly TRBD1 (6 bases). The germline V and J ends were trimmed by 6 bases and 0 bases, with 8 bases remaining between them. Germline V CDR1 and CDR2: MNHEY, SVGAGI. The CDR3 loop spans 13 amino acids. In nucleotides, the CDR3 is TGTGCCAGCAGCGGACAGTCTAACTATGGCTACACCTTC. Translated: CASSGQSNYGYTF.

The genes are TRBV5-1 and TRBJ2-3; 9 bases align to TRBD2. Trimming removed 0 bases from V and 3 bases from J; junction bases left unmatched: 8. CDR1 is SGHRS and CDR2 is YFSETQ in the germline V gene. The CDR3 spans 17 residues. The DNA of the CDR3 is TGCGCCAGCAGCTTGGCTCAACTAGCGGGTGGAACAGATACGCAGTATTTT. Translating it yields CASSLAQLAGGTDTQYF.

This sequence joins TRBV7-9 and TRBJ1-6; D is possibly TRBD1 (6 bases). CDR1 is SEHNR and CDR2 is FQNEAQ in the germline V gene (reference sequence). V lost 3 bases, J lost 5 bases, and 11 bases lay in between. The CDR3 has 15 residues. The CDR3 protein is CASSFGAGDNSPLHF. The CDR3 DNA sequence: TGTGCCAGCAGCTTCGGAGCAGGGGATAATTCACCCCTCCACTTT.

This sequence joins TRBV10-2 and TRBJ2-2; possibly TRBD2 for D (7 bases). V gave up 3 bases and J gave up 5 bases, with 16 bases separating them. Germline V gives CDR1 WSHSY, CDR2 SAAADI. This CDR3 is 16 amino acids long. The CDR3 region has the DNA TGCGCCAGCAGTGACACGGGGGGCCACACAACCGGGGAGCTGTTTTTT. Its translation is CASSDTGGHTTGELFF.

This clone was picked up a small number of times. This chain links TRBV20-1 with TRBJ1-5; the D is unclear. Per the germline V gene, CDR1 is DFQATT and CDR2 is SNEGSKA (reference sequence). The V end was cut by 3 bases, the J end by 2 bases, with 17 bases between. This CDR3 has 16 residues. The CDR3 is CSASYAVATRNQPQHF. The CDR3 DNA sequence: TGCAGTGCTAGTTACGCCGTCGCCACACGCAATCAGCCCCAGCATTTT.

The gene calls are TRBV27 and TRBJ1-1, with 11 bases lining up with TRBD1. Trimming cost V 5 bases and J 4 bases; bases outside gene matches: 6. The CDR3 has 15 residues. Germline CDR1 reads MNHEY; CDR2 reads SMNVEV (reference sequence). For the CDR3, the DNA is TGTGCCAGCAGTGCCGGACAGGGGGCGGGCACTGAAGCTTTCTTT. Its protein is CASSAGQGAGTEAFF.

The J gene is TRBJ1-2, the V gene TRBV6-5, with TRBD1 identical over 9 bases. Losses at the gene ends were 6 bases for V and 6 bases for J; bases not matched to a gene: 11. The CDR3 is 15 residues long. Germline CDR1 is MNHEY and CDR2 is SVGAGI. The CDR3 protein is CASSHTGDRVDGYTF. For the CDR3, the DNA is TGTGCCAGCAGCCACACAGGGGACAGGGTTGATGGCTACACCTTC.

This chain connects TRBV4-2 to TRBJ1-4, with D maybe TRBD1 (6 bases). CDR3 length: 16 residues. The V gene's germline CDR1 is LGHNA and CDR2 YNFKEQ. V shed 0 bases and J shed 6 bases, with 14 bases lying between them. The CDR3 coding sequence is TGTGCCAGCAGCCAAGATGTGGGGGCTTGGGATGAAAAACTGTTTTTT. Residues: CASSQDVGAWDEKLFF.